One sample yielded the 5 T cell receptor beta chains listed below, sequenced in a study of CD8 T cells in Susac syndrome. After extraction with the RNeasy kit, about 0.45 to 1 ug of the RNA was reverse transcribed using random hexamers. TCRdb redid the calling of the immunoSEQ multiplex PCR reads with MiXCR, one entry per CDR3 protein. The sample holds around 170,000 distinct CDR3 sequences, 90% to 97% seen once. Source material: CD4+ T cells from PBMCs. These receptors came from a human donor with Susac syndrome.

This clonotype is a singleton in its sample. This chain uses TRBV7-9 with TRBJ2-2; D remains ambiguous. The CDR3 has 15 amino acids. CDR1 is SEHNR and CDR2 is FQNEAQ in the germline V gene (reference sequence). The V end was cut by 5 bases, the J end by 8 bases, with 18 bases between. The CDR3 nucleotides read TGTGCCAGCAGCCTCGTCCGGGCCCGAAGTGGGGAGCTGTTTTTT. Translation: CASSLVRARSGELFF.

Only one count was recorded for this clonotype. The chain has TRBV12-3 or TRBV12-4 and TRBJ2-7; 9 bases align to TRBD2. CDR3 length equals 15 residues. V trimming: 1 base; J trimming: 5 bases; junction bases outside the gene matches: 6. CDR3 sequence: CASSLGAGGGNEQYF. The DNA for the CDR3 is TGTGCCAGCAGTTTAGGAGCGGGGGGCGGTAACGAGCAGTACTTC.

The CDR3 here is CASSLASLAGDTQYF. In DNA form, the CDR3 reads TGTGCCAGCAGCTTAGCGTCACTAGCAGGAGATACGCAGTATTTT. The chain couples TRBV7-2 to TRBJ2-3; TRBD2 might be the D (6 bases). Germline lookup yields CDR1 SGHTA and CDR2 FQGNSA. The CDR3 contains 15 residues. The V gene lost 0 bases and the J gene lost 5 bases, with 12 bases spanning the gap.

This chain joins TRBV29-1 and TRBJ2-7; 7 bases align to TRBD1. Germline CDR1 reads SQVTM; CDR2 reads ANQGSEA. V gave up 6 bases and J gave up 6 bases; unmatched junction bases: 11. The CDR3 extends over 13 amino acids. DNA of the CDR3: TGCAGCGTATCCGAAGGGACAGTTAGCGAGCAGTACTTC. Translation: CSVSEGTVSEQYF.

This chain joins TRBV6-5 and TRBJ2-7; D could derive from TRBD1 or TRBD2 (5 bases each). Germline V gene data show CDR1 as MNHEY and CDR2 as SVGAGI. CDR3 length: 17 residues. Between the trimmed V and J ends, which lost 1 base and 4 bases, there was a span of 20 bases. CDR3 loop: CASSYLAPGPRWYEQYF. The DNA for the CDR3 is TGTGCCAGCAGTTACTTGGCCCCGGGACCGCGGTGGTACGAGCAGTACTTC.